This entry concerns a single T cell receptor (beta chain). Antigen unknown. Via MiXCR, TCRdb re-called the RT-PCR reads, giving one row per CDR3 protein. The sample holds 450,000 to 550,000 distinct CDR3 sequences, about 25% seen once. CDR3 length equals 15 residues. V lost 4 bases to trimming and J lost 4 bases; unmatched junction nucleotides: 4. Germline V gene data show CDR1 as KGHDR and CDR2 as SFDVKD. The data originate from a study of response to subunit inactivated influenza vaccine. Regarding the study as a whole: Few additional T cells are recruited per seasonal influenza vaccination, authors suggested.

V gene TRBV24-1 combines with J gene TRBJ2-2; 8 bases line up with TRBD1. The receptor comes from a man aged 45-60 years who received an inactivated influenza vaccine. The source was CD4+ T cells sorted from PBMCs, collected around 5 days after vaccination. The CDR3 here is CATSDPGTGTGELFF. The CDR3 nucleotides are TGTGCCACCAGTGACCCCGGGACAGGCACCGGGGAGCTGTTTTTT.